The rows below give T cell receptor beta chains drawn from one sample of a study of blood T cells in healthy people across ages. TCRdb re-called the 5' RACE reads with MiXCR, one entry per CDR3 protein. The sample carries about 2 million distinct CDR3 sequences, roughly 49% recorded once. The sequenced sample consisted of blood. The receptor set was obtained from a woman aged 40 to 50 in good health. The CDR3 runs from the conserved cysteine through the conserved F or W. The order of the fields is V gene, clone size, J gene, CDR3 protein. Size values are once, few and many counts, or a class for expanded clones, and some rows have none.

>TRBV7-9|NA|TRBJ1-2
CASNLDRANYGYTF
>TRBV27|NA|TRBJ1-6
CASSPRGITNSPLHF
>TRBV7-9|few|TRBJ2-1
CASSLVLTGDNEQFF
>TRBV7-2|NA|TRBJ2-5
CASSRKGGYQETQYF
>TRBV7-2|few|TRBJ2-1
CASSLGGTGFDEQFF
>TRBV7-2|NA|TRBJ2-3
CASSLRYGTDTQYF
>TRBV6-5|few|TRBJ2-2
CASTPWDPANTGELFF
>TRBV12-3/TRBV12-4|NA|TRBJ1-5
CASSPNRGGRQPQHF
>TRBV4-1|NA|TRBJ1-2
CASSQGTDSQYGYTF
>TRBV6-2/TRBV6-3|few|TRBJ2-7
CASGNAYEQYF
>TRBV7-7|NA|TRBJ2-3
CASSLGVAGRSTDTQYF
>TRBV7-2|few|TRBJ2-5
CASSRLKQTETQYF
>TRBV9|few|TRBJ2-7
CASSVRGGEEQYF
>TRBV13|few|TRBJ2-1
CASNRQGGTAAQFF
>TRBV5-1|NA|TRBJ2-7
CAINLTGQGGYEQYF
>TRBV5-1|many|TRBJ2-3
CASSFSPDTQYF
>TRBV4-3|few|TRBJ2-1
CASSKRGPKYNEQFF
>TRBV12-3/TRBV12-4|few|TRBJ2-5
CASSGGLAGFPETQYF
>TRBV6-2/TRBV6-3|NA|TRBJ2-1
CASSYRATTTYNEQFF
>TRBV7-9|many|TRBJ1-4
CASSSLDPNEKLFF
>TRBV5-1|NA|TRBJ1-6
CASSLEYRIGSPLHF
>TRBV6-5|NA|TRBJ1-5
CASCDDRTQPQHF
>TRBV6-2/TRBV6-3|few|TRBJ2-7
CASSRGTADEQYF
>TRBV7-2|few|TRBJ2-1
CASSFDTNEQFF
>TRBV24-1|NA|TRBJ2-3
CATSDPEGGGSDTQYF
>TRBV11-3|once|TRBJ2-3
CASSSGPAGTDTQYF
>TRBV20-1|few|TRBJ1-5
CSALRGYQPQHF
>TRBV13|few|TRBJ2-7
CASSLIAAGSNEQYF
>TRBV5-1|NA|TRBJ1-1
CASSFDRVSEAFF
>TRBV5-1|NA|TRBJ1-6
CASGPGGERVTLHF
>TRBV4-1|NA|TRBJ1-2
CASSQGQADGYTF
>TRBV15|few|TRBJ1-4
CATSRSGSTNEKLFF
>TRBV4-1|NA|TRBJ2-3
CASSQALAGGTDTQYF
>TRBV7-2|NA|TRBJ2-7
CASSLGTAKYSYEQYF
>TRBV6-4|NA|TRBJ1-2
CASSDMASANYGYTF
>TRBV7-2|NA|TRBJ1-6
CASSPGTLGNSPLHF
>TRBV7-9|NA|TRBJ1-1
CASSPVANTEAFF
>TRBV20-1|once|TRBJ1-1
CSARETWDRGEAFF
>TRBV12-3/TRBV12-4|NA|TRBJ2-5
CASSLTDAHEQYF
>TRBV20-1|NA|TRBJ2-5
CSAAPLQGKGETQYF
>TRBV20-1|few|TRBJ2-1
CSARGGDYNEQFF
>TRBV29-1|few|TRBJ2-3
CSVGGLTGLTDTQYF
>TRBV3-1|NA|TRBJ2-7
CASSQDMPGLPTYEQYF
>TRBV5-1|many|TRBJ2-1
CASSLGQTYNEQFF